The 8 T cell receptor beta chains in this list originate from one sample, sequenced in a study of blood T cell repertoires in COVID-19. TCRdb's table, derived via immunoSEQ multiplex PCR, lists solely in-frame clones and lacks some. The table lists fewer than 350,000 clones, about 76% of them singletons. The sequenced material came from peripheral blood. The receptors come from a woman aged 60 to 75 with active or convalescent COVID-19.

This chain connects TRBV19 to TRBJ1-3, with 9 bases matching TRBD1. J was trimmed by 2 bases and V by 5 bases; bases with no gene match: 4. The CDR3 totals 15 residues. Germline V gives CDR1 LNHDA, CDR2 SQIVND (reference sequence). In DNA, the CDR3 is TGTGCCAGTAGTTCGGACAGGGGTCCTGGAAACACCATATATTTT. This codes for CASSSDRGPGNTIYF.

The rearrangement uses TRBV15 and TRBJ1-3, with 10 bases matching TRBD1. Germline-derived CDR1 and CDR2 are LNHNV and YYDKDF (reference sequence). J lost 3 bases, V lost 1 base, and 9 bases had no gene match. The CDR3 has 18 amino acids. CDR3 in amino acids: CATSRGALGTGDGNTIYF. CDR3 in DNA: TGTGCCACCAGCAGAGGAGCTTTAGGGACAGGGGATGGAAACACCATATATTTT.

This chain joins TRBV7-9 and TRBJ1-1; 7 nucleotides align to TRBD1. This CDR3 has 16 residues. From germline, CDR1 is SEHNR and CDR2 FQNEAQ (reference sequence). V gave up 4 bases and J gave up 1 base; unmatched junction bases: 9. CDR3 sequence (DNA): TGTGCCAGCAGCTGGCCATACAAGGGGGCGAACACTGAAGCTTTCTTT. Translated: CASSWPYKGANTEAFF.

The J gene is TRBJ1-6, the V gene TRBV9, with D tentatively TRBD1 (6 bases). Trimming took off 4 bases at V and 8 bases at J, with 16 bases between the two ends. This CDR3 spans 15 amino acids. Per germline, CDR1 SGDLS and CDR2 YYNGEE. CDR3 sequence: CASSLQGRADSPLHF. CDR3 in DNA: TGTGCCAGCAGCTTACAGGGACGAGCTGATTCACCCCTCCACTTT.

This clone showed up just a few times. The chain has TRBV9 and TRBJ1-3, with unresolved D. Germline V CDR1 and CDR2: SGDLS, YYNGEE. CDR3 length: 14 amino acids. The V gene lost 4 bases and the J gene lost 6 bases, with 14 bases spanning the gap. CDR3 residues: CASSNRVEPNTIYF. In DNA form, the CDR3 reads TGTGCCAGCAGCAATCGCGTGGAGCCAAACACCATATATTTT. The variable domain in full, completed from reference TRBV9 and TRBJ1-3, reads DSGVTQTPKHLITATGQRVTLRCSPRSGDLSVYWYQQSLDQGLQFLIQYYNGEERAKGNILERFSAQQFPDLHSELNLSSLELGDSALYFCASSNRVEPNTIYFGEGSWLTVV.

The V call is TRBV4-3, the J call TRBJ1-4; D not certain. V lost 1 base, J lost 8 bases, and 14 bases lay in between. CDR3 length: 15 residues. CDR1 LGHNA and CDR2 YSLEER come from the germline V gene. DNA for the CDR3: TGCGCCAGCAGCCAAGGATCTGGCGGTCAGGAAAAACTGTTTTTT. Its protein is CASSQGSGGQEKLFF.

This chain links TRBV10-1 with TRBJ2-7; D is possibly TRBD2 (6 bases). Germline assignment: CDR1 WNHNN and CDR2 SYGVQD (reference sequence). Trimming removed 0 bases from V and 13 bases from J, with 19 bases in between. The CDR3 has 14 residues. CDR3 residues: CASSESRAGRRIYF. The CDR3 DNA follows: TGCGCCAGCAGTGAGTCAAGAGCGGGCAGGAGGATTTACTTC.

This clone was detected once. V usage is TRBV21-1 and J usage is TRBJ1-6; TRBD1 reflects the table's D call only, with no check against the DNA. TRBV21-1 is noted as a pseudogene. The CDR3 contains 13 residues. As DNA, the CDR3 is TGTGCCAGCAGGCAGACAGGGGATTCACCCCTCCACTTT. Translated, it gives CASRQTGDSPLHF.